This TCR beta chain originates from a study of shared clonotypes between healthy human individuals. Points from the study as a whole: Rarefaction showed that sequencing of sorted subsets was incomplete (despite large depth).

Sorted-subset replicate PCR reactions were performed with 150 to 200 ng DNA, corresponding to some 32,000 T cell genomes. The repertoire was sequenced with immunoSEQ multiplex PCR; TCRdb's copy has only in-frame clones and lacks some. The sample includes about 980,000 clones, around three quarters seen only once; the top ten take nearly 1.5%. CD4+ cell separation produced CD45RA+ naive and CD45RA-negative memory subsets. Germline V gene data show CDR1 as ENHRY and CDR2 as SYGVKD. CDR3 length: 13 residues. Trimming at V came to 9 bases and at J to 2 bases, leaving 4 bases not matched to a gene. This clone appeared once. Its antigen remains unidentified.

The source is a man younger than 35 in good health. Sequencing was performed on memory CD4+ T cells sorted from blood. As to subset: CD45RA-negative fraction. The rearrangement joins TRBV10-3 to TRBJ2-3, with 8 bases fitting TRBD1. In DNA form, the CDR3 reads TGTGCCATACGGGACAGGAACACAGATACGCAGTATTTT. Protein product: CAIRDRNTDTQYF.